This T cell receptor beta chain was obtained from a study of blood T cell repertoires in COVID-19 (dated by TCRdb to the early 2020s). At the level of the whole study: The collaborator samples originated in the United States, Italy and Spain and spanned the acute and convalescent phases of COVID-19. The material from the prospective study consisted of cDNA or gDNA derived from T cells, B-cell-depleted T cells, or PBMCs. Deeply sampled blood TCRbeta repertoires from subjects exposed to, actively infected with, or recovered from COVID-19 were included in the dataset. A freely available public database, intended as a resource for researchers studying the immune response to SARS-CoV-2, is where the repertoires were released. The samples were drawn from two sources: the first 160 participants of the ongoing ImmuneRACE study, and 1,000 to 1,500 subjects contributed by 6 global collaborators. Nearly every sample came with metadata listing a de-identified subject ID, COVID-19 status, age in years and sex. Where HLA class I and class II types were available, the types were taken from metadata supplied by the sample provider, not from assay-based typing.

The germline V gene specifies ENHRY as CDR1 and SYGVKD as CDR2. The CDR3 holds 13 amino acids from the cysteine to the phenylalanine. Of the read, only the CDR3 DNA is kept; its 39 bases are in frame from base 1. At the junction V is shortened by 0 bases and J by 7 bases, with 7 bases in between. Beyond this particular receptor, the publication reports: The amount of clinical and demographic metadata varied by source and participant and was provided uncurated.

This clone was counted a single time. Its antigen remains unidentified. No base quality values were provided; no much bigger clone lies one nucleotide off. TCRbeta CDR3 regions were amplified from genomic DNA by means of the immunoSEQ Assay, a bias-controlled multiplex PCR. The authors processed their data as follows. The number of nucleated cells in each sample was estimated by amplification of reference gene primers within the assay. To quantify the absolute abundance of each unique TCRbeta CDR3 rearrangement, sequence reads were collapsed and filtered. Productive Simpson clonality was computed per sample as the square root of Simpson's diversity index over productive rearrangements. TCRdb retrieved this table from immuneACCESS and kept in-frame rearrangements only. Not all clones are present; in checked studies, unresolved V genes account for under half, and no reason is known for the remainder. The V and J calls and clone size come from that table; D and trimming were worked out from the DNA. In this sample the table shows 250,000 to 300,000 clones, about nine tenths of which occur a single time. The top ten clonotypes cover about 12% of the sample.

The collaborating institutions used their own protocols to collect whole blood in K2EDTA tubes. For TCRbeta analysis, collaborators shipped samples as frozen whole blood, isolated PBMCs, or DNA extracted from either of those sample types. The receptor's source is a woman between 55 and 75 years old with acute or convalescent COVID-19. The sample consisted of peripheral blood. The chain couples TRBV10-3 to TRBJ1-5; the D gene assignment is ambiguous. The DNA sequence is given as TGTGCCATCAGTGAGTCTATTAGCCAGCCCCAGCATTTT. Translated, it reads CAISESISQPQHF.